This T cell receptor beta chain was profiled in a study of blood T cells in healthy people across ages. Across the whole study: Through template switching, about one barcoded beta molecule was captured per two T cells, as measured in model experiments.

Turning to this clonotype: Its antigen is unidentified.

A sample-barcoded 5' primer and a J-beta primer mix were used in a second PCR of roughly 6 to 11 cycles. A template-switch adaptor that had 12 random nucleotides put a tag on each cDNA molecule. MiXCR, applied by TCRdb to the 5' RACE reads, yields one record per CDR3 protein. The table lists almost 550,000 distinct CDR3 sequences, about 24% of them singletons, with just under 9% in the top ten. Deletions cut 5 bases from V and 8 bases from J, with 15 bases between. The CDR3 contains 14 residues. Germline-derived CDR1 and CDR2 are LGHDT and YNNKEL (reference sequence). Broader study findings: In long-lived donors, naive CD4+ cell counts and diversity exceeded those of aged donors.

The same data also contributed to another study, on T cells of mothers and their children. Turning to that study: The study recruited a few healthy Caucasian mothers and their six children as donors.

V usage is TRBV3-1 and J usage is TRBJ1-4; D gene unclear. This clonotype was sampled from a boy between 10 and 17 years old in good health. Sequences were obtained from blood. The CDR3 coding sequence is TGTGCCAGCAGCTTCGGCTTCCCTCAGGAAAAACTGTTTTTT. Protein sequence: CASSFGFPQEKLFF.